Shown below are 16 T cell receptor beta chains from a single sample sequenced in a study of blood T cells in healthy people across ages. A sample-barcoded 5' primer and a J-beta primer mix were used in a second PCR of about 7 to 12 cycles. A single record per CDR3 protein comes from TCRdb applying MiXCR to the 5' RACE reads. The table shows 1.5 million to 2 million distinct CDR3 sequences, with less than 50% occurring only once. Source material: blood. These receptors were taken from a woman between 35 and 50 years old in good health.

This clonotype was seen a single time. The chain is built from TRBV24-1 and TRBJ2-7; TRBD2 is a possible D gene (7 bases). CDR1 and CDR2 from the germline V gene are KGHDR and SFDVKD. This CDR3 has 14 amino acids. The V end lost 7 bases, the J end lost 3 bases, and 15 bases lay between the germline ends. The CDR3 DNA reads TGTGCCACCAGCACAGGACTAGGGGGCTACGAGCAGTACTTC. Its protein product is CATSTGLGGYEQYF.

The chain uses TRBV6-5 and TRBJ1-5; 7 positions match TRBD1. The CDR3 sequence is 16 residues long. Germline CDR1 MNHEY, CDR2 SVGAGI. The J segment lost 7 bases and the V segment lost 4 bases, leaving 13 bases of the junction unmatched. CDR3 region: CASSSDIDRVGQPQHF. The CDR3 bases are TGTGCCAGCAGTTCCGATATTGACAGGGTTGGGCAGCCCCAGCATTTT.

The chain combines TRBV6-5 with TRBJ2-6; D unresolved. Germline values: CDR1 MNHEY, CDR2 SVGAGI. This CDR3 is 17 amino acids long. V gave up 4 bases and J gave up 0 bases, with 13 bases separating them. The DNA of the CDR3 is TGTGCCAGCAGTTTACGATTGACCGACTCTGGGGCCAACGTCCTGACTTTC. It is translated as CASSLRLTDSGANVLTF.

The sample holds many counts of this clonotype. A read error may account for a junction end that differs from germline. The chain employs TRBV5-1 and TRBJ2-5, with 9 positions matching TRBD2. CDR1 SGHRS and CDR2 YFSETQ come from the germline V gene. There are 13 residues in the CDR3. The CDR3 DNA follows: TGTGCCAGCAGTCCAGCGGGGGGAGAGACCCAGTACTTC. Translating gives CASSPAGGETQYF. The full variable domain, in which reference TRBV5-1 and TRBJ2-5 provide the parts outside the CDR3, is KAGVTQTPRYLIKTRGQQVTLSCSPISGHRSVSWYQQTPGQGLQFLFEYFSETQRNKGNFPGRFSGRQFSNSRSEMNVSTLELGDSALYLCASSPAGGETQYFGPGTRLLVL.

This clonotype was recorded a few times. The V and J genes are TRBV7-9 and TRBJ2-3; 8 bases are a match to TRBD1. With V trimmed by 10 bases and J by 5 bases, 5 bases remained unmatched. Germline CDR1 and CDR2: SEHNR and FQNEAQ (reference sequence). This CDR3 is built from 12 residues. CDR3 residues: CATRQGRDTQYF. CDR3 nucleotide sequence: TGTGCCACCCGACAGGGGCGAGATACGCAGTATTTT.

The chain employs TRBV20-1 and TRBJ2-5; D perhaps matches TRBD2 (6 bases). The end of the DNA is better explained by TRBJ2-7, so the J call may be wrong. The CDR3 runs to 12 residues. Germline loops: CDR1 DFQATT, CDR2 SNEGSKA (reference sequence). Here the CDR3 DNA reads TGCAGTGCTATGGAGGGCAGGGACGAGCAGTACTTC. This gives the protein CSAMEGRDEQYF.

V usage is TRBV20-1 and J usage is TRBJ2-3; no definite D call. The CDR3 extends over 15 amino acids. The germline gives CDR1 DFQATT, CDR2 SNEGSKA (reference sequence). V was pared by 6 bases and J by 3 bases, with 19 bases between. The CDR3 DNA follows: TGCAGTGCGCCCCTGGTTGGCCCGAGGACAGATACGCAGTATTTT. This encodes CSAPLVGPRTDTQYF.

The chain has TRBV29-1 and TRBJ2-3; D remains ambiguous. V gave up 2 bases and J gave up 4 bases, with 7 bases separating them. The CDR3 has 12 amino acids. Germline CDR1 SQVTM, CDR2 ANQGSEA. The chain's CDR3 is CSVEKAADTQYF. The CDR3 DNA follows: TGCAGCGTTGAAAAGGCAGCAGATACGCAGTATTTT.

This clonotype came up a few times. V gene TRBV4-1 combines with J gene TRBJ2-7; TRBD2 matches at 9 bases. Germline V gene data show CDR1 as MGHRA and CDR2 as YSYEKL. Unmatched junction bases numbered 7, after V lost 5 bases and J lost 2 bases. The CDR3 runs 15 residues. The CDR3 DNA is TGCGCCAGCAGCATTGGGCCTAGCGGGGCCTACGAGCAGTACTTC. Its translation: CASSIGPSGAYEQYF.

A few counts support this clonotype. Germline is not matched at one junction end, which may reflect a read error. CDR3 residues: CASSPSGDSSYEQYF. Here the CDR3 DNA reads TGTGCCAGCAGCCCAAGCGGGGACAGCTCCTACGAGCAGTACTTC. The chain is built from TRBV5-1 and TRBJ2-7; either TRBD1 or TRBD2 may supply D (7 bases each). The CDR3 sequence is 15 residues long. Per germline, CDR1 SGHRS and CDR2 YFSETQ.

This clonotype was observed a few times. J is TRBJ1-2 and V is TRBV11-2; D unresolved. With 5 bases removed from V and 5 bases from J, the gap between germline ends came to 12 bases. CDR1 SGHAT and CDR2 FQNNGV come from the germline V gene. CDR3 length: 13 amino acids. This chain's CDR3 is CASSDGPVYGYTF. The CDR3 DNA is TGTGCCAGCAGCGACGGGCCAGTTTATGGCTACACCTTC.

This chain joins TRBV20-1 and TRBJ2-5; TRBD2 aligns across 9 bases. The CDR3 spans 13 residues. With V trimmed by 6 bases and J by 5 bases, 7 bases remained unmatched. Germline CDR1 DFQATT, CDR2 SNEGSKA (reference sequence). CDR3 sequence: CSATRTSDETQYF. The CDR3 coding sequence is TGCAGTGCCACTCGGACTAGCGACGAGACCCAGTACTTC.

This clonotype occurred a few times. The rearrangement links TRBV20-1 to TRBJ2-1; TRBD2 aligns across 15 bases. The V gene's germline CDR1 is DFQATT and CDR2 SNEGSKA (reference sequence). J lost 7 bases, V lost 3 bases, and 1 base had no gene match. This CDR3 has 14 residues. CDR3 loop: CSASGTSGGNEQFF. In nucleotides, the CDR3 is TGCAGTGCTAGCGGGACTAGCGGGGGGAATGAGCAGTTCTTC.

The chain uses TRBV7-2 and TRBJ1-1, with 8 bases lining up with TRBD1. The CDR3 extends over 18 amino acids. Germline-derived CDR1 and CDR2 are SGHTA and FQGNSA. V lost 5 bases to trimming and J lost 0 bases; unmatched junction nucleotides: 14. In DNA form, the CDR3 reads TGTGCCAGCAGCCAACAACGTCCCGGGACAGGTTTGAACACTGAAGCTTTCTTT. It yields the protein CASSQQRPGTGLNTEAFF. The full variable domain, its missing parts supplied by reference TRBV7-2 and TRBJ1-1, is GAGVSQSPSNKVTEKGKDVELRCDPISGHTALYWYRQSLGQGLEFLIYFQGNSAPDKSGLPSDRFSAERTGGSVSTLTIQRTQQEDSAVYLCASSQQRPGTGLNTEAFFGQGTRLTVV.

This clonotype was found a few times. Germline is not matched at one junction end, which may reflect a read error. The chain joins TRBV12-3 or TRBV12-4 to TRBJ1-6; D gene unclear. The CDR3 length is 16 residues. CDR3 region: CASSFPEGSPNSPLHF. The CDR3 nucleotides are TGTGCCAGTAGTTTTCCCGAGGGCAGTCCGAATTCACCCCTCCACTTT.

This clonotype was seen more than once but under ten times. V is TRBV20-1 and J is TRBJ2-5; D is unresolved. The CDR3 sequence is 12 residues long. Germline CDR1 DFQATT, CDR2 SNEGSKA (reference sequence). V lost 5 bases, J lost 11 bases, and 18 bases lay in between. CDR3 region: CSAQAKYNEQYF. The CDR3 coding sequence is TGCAGTGCTCAAGCGAAGTACAATGAGCAGTACTTC.